Sequencing of this T cell receptor beta chain was carried out in a study of vaccination and CD4 T cells after COVID-19. Study summary: In culture, cells were exposed to overlapping spike peptides from SARS-CoV-2, HCoV-NL63, HCoV-OC43 and HCoV-229E. As a positive control, some control cultures were given a CEFX pool, while others were given an HIV-1 Nef pool or no peptide.

Sequencing of cultured CD4+ T cell DNA used the Oncomine TCR Beta short-read assay. TCRdb re-analysed the PCR reads in MiXCR, keeping a single row per CDR3 protein. The sample consists of 20,000 to 30,000 distinct CDR3 sequences, about 60% of them appearing once. This clonotype has only a few counts. Its antigen remains unknown. The CDR3 consists of 14 residues. Trimming removed 2 bases at V and 4 bases at J, with 11 bases between. Germline CDR1 MNHNS, CDR2 SASEGT. Documented treatment: roughly ten-day PBMC culture with coronavirus spike peptide pools or control peptides (ViraFEST assay). The sequencing input was CD4+ T cells from blood, cultured in vitro. The V gene is TRBV6-1, the J gene TRBJ1-1, with a weak D call TRBD1 (5 bases). This TCR was recovered from a human donor who had recovered from COVID-19. In DNA form, the CDR3 reads TGTGCCAGCAGTGAACCAGGGTTAGTCACTGAAGCTTTCTTT. It yields the protein CASSEPGLVTEAFF.